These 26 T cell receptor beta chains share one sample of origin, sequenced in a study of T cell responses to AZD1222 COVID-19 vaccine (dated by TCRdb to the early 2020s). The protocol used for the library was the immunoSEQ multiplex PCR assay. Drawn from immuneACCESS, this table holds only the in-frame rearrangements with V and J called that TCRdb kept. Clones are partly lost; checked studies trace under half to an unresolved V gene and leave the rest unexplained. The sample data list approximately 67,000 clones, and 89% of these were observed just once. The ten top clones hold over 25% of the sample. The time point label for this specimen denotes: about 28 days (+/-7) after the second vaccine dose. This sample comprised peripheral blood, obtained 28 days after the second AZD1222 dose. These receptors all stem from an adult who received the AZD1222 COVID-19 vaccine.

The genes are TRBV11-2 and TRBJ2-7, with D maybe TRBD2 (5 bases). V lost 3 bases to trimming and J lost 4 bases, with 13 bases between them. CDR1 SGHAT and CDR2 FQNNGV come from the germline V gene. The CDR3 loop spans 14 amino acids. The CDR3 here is CASSFRGPTYEQYF. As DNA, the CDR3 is TGTGCCAGCAGCTTTCGGGGTCCTACGTACGAGCAGTACTTC.

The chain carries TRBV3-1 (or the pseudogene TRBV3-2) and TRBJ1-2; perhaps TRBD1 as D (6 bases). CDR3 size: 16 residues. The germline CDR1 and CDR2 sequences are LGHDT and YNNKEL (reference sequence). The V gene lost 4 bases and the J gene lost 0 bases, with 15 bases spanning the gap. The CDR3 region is CASSPDGGSTNYGYTF. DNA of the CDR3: TGTGCCAGCAGCCCAGATGGGGGCTCAACTAACTATGGCTACACCTTC.

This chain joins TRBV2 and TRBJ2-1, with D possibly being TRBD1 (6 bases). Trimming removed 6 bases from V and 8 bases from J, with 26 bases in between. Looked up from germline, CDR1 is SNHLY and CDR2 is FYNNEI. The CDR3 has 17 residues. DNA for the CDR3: TGTGCCAGCAGGGATCCTACAGGGTATGGCGCAGCGCATGAGCAGTTCTTC. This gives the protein CASRDPTGYGAAHEQFF.

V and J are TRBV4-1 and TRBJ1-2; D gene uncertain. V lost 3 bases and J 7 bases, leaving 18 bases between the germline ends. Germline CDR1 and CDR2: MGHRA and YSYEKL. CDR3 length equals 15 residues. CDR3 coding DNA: TGCGCCAGCAGCCACGTCGAGGCCAGGTTTGGTGGCTACACCTTC. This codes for CASSHVEARFGGYTF.

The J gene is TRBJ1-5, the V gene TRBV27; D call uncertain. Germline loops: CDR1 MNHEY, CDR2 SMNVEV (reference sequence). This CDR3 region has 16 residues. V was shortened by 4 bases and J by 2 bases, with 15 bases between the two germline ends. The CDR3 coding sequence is TGTGCCAGCAGTTCTTCTTGGGCCGAGGGCAATCAGCCCCAGCATTTT. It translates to CASSSSWAEGNQPQHF.

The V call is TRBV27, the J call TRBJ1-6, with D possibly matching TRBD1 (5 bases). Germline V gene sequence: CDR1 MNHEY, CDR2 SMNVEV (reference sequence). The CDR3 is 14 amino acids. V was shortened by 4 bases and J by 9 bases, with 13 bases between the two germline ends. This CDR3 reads CASSSPGVGSPLHF. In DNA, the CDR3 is TGTGCCAGCAGTTCGCCGGGGGTGGGTTCACCCCTCCACTTT.

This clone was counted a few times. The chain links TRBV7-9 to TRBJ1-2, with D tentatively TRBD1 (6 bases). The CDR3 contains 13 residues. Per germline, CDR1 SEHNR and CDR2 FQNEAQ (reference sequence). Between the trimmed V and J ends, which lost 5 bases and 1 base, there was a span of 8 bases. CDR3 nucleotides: TGTGCCAGCAGCCCGGACAGTAACTATGGCTACACCTTC. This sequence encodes CASSPDSNYGYTF.

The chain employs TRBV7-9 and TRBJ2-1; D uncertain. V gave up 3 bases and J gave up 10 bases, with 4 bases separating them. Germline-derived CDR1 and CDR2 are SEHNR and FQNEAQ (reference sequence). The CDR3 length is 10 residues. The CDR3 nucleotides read TGTGCCAGCAGCTTGGTAGAGCAGTTCTTC. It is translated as CASSLVEQFF.

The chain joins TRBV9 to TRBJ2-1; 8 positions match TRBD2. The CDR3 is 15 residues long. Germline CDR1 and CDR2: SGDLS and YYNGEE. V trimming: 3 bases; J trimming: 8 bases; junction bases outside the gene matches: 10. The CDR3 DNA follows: TGTGCCAGCAGCGCCCCCGGGACTAGTGTTGATGAGCAGTTCTTC. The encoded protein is CASSAPGTSVDEQFF.

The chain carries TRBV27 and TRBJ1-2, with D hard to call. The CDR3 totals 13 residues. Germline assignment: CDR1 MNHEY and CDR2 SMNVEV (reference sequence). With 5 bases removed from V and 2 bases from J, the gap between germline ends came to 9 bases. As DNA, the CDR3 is TGTGCCAGCAGTGACGGAGGGAACTATGGCTACACCTTC. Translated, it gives CASSDGGNYGYTF.

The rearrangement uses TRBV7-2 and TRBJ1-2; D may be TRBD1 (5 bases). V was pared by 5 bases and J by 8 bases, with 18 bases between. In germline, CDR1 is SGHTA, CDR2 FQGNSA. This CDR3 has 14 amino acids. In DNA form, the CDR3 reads TGTGCCAGCAGCACCCCAGGGCTAATATGGGGCTACACCTTC. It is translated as CASSTPGLIWGYTF.

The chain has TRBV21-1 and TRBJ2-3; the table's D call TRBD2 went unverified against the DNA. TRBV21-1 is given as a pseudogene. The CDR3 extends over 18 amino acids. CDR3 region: CASSSGGGVSGVTDTQYF. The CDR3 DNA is TGTGCCAGCAGCAGCGGGGGCGGGGTTAGCGGGGTCACAGATACGCAGTATTTT.

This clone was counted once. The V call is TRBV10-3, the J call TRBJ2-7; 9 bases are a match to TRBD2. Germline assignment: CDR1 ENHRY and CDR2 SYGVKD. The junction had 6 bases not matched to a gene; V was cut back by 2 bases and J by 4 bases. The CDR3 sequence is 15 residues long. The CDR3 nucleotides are TGTGCCATCAGTGAGGGGTCTAGCGGGATGTACGAGCAGTACTTC. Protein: CAISEGSSGMYEQYF.

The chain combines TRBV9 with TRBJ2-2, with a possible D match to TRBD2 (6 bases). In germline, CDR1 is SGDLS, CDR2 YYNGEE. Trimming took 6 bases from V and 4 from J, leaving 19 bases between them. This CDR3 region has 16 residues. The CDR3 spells CASTPRSPGGTGELFF. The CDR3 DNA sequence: TGTGCCAGCACCCCCAGGAGCCCCGGGGGCACCGGGGAGCTGTTTTTT.

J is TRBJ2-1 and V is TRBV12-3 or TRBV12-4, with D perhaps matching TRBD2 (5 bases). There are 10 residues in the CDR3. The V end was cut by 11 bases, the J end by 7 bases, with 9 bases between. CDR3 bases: TGTGCCCCCGGGGAAAATGAGCAGTTCTTC. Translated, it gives CAPGENEQFF.

CDR3 sequence: CASSFEGSRYNEQFF. CDR3 nucleotides: TGTGCCAGCAGCTTCGAAGGGAGTAGGTACAATGAGCAGTTCTTC. This chain uses TRBV7-6 with TRBJ2-1; D is possibly TRBD2 (5 bases). Germline lookup yields CDR1 SGHVS and CDR2 FNYEAQ. This CDR3 spans 15 amino acids. V lost 3 bases and J lost 4, with 13 bases in between.

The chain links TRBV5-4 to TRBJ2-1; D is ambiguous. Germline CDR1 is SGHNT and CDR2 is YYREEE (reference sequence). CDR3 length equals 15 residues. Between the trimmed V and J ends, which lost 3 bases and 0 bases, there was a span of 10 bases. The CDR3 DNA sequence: TGTGCCAGCAGCTCCAAATGGGTCTCCTACAATGAGCAGTTCTTC. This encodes CASSSKWVSYNEQFF.

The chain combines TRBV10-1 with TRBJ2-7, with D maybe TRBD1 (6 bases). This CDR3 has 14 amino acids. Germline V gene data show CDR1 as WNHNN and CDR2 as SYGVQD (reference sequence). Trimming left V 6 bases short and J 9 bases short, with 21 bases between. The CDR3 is CASSPQGYSSGQYF. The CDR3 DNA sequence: TGCGCCAGCAGCCCACAGGGTTATAGCAGCGGGCAGTACTTC.

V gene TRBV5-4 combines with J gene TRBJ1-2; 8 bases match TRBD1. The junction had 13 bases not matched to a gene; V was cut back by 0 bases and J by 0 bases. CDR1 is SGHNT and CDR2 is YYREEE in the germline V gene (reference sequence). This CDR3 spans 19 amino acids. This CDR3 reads CASSLVRDRSQLANYGYTF. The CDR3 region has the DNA TGTGCCAGCAGCTTGGTCCGGGACAGGAGCCAACTAGCTAACTATGGCTACACCTTC.

Written as DNA, the CDR3 is TGTGCCAGCAGTTTATTCCTAGCGGGAGTTAACCACGAGCAGTACTTC. This translates into CASSLFLAGVNHEQYF. The chain carries TRBV27 and TRBJ2-7, with 10 bases aligning to TRBD2. Germline V lookup: CDR1 MNHEY, CDR2 SMNVEV (reference sequence). Trimming took 1 base from V and 5 from J; bases not matched to a gene: 8. This CDR3 spans 16 amino acids.

The CDR3 region has the DNA TGTGCCAGCAGCCAACAGGGGCTCTCTGGAAACACCATATATTTT. Translating it yields CASSQQGLSGNTIYF. V usage is TRBV7-2 and J usage is TRBJ1-3; TRBD1 agrees at 7 bases. The V and J ends lost 5 bases and 0 bases, in that order; junction bases with no gene match: 4. The CDR3 loop spans 15 amino acids. Germline V gene sequence: CDR1 SGHTA, CDR2 FQGNSA.

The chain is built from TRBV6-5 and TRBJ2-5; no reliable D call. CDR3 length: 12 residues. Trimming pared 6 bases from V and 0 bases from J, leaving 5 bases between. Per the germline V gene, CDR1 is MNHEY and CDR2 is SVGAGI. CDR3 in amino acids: CASRGYQETQYF. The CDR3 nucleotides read TGTGCCAGCAGGGGTTACCAAGAGACCCAGTACTTC.

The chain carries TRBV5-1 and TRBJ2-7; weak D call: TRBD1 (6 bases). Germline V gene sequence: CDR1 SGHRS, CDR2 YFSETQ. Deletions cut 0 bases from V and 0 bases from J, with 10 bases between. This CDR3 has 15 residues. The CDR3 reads CASSLDGRGSYEQYF. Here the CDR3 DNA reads TGCGCCAGCAGCTTGGATGGCAGGGGCTCCTACGAGCAGTACTTC. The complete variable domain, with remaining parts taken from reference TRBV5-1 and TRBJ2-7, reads KAGVTQTPRYLIKTRGQQVTLSCSPISGHRSVSWYQQTPGQGLQFLFEYFSETQRNKGNFPGRFSGRQFSNSRSEMNVSTLELGDSALYLCASSLDGRGSYEQYFGPGTRLTVT.

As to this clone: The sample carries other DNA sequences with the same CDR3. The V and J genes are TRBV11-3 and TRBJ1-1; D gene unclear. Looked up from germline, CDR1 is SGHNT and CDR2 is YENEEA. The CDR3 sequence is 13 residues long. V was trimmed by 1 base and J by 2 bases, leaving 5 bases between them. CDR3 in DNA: TGTGCCAGCAGCTTAGGCGGAAACACTGAAGCTTTCTTT. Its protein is CASSLGGNTEAFF.

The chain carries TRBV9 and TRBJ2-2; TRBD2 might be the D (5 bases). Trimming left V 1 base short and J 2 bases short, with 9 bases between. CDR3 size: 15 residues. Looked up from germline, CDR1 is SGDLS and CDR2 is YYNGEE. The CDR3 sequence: CASSVLGSNTGELFF. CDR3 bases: TGTGCCAGCAGCGTATTAGGGAGTAACACCGGGGAGCTGTTTTTT.

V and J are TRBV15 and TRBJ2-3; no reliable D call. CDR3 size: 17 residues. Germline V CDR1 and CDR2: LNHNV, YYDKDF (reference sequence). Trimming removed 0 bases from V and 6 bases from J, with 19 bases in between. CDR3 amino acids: CATSRDGPPDARDTQYF. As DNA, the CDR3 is TGTGCCACCAGCAGAGATGGCCCCCCGGACGCGAGGGATACGCAGTATTTT.